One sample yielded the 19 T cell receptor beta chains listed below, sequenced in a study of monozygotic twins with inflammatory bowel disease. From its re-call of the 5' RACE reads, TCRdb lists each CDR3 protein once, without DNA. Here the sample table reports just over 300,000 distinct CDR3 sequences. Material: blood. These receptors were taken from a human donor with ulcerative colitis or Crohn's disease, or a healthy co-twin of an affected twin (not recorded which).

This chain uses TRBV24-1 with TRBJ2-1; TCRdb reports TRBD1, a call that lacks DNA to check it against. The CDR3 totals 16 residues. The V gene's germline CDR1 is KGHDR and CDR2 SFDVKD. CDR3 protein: CATSGDGQLIYNEQFF.

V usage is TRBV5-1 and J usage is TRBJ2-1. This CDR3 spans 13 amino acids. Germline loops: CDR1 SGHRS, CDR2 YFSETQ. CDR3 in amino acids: CASRYEVLDEQFF.

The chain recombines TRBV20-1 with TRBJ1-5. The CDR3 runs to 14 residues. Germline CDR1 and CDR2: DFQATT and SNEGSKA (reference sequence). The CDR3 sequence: CSARDARPIGPQHF.

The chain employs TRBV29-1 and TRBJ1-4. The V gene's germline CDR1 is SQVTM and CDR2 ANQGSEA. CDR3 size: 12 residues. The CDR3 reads CSGRDSNEKLFF.

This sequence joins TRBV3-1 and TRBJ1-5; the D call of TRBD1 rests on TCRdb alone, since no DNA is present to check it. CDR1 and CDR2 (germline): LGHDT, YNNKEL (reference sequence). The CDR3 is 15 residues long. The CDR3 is CASSQGQGDGQPQHF.

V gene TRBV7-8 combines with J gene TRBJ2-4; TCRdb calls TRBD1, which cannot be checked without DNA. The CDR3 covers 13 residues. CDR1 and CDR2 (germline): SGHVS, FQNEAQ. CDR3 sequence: CASSSRTVSIQYF.

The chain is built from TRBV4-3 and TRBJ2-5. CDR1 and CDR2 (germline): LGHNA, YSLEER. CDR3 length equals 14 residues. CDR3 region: CASSQESSAETQYF.

CDR3 loop: CASSLSGGRVSPLHF. V usage is TRBV5-1 and J usage is TRBJ1-6; TCRdb outputs TRBD1, but without DNA this stays unchecked. Germline values: CDR1 SGHRS, CDR2 YFSETQ. The CDR3 has 15 residues.

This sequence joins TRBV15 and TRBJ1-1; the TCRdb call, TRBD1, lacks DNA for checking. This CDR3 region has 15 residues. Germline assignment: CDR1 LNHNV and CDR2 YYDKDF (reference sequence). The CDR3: CATSDRTGGNTEAFF.

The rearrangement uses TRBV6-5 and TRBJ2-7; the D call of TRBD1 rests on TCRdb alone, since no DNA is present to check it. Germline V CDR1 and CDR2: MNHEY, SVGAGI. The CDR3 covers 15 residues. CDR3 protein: CASSYGGGAAYEQYF.

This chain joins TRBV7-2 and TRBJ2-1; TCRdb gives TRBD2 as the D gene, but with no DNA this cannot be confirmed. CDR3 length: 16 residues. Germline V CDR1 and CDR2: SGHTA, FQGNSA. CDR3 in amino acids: CASSLKSSGRGYEQFF. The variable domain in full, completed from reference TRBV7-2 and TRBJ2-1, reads GAGVSQSPSNKVTEKGKDVELRCDPISGHTALYWYRQSLGQGLEFLIYFQGNSAPDKSGLPSDRFSAERTGGSVSTLTIQRTQQEDSAVYLCASSLKSSGRGYEQFFGPGTRLTVL.

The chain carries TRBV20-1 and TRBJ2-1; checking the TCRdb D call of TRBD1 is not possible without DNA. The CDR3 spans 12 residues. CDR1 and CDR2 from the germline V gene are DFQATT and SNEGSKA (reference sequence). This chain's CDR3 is CSHRTGYNEQFF.

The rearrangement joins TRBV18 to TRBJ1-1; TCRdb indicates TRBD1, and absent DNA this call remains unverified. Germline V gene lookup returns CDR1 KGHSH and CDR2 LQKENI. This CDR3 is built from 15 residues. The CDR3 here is CASSPQTLRDTEAFF.

This chain's CDR3 is CASSWASGRGTGELFF. The chain links TRBV7-2 to TRBJ2-2; checking the TCRdb D call of TRBD2 is not possible without DNA. CDR1 and CDR2 from the germline V gene are SGHTA and FQGNSA. The CDR3 is 16 residues long.

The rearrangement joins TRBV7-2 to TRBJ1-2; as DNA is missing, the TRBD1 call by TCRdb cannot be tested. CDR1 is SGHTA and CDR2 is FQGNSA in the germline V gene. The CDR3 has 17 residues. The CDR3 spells CASSLDGRGSANPGYTF.

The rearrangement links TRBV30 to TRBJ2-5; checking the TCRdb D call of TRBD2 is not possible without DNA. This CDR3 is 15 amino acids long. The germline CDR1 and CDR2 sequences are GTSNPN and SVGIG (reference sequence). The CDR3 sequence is CAWRAEGTAPETQYF.

The chain's CDR3 is CASSRDQGEGPQFF. The V gene is TRBV6-1, the J gene TRBJ2-1; TCRdb names TRBD2, which stays unverified in the absence of DNA. The CDR3 runs 14 residues. Germline V lookup: CDR1 MNHNS, CDR2 SASEGT.

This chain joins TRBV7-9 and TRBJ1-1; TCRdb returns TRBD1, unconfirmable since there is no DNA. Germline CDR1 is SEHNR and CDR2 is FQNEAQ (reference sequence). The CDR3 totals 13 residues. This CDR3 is CASSLEGTIEAFF. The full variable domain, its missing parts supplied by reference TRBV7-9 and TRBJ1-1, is DTGVSQNPRHKITKRGQNVTFRCDPISEHNRLYWYRQTLGQGPEFLTYFQNEAQLEKSRLLSDRFSAERPKGSFSTLEIQRTEQGDSAMYLCASSLEGTIEAFFGQGTRLTVV.

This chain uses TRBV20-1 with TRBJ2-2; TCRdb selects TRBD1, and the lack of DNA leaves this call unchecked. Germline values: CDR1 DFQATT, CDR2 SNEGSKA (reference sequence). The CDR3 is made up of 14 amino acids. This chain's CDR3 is CSKAKGVDTGELFF.